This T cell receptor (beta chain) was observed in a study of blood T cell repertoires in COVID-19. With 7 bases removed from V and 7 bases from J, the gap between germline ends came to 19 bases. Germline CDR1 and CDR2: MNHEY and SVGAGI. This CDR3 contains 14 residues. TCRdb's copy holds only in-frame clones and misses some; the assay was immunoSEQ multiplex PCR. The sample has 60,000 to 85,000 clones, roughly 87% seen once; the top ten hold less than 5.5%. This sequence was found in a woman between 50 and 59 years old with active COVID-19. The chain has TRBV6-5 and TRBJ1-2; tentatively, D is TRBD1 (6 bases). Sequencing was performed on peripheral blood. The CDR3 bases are TGTGCCAGCACCGGGCAGGGGCGGTTCGGTGGCTACACCTTC. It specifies CASTGQGRFGGYTF.